The sample holds a few counts of the clone carrying this T cell receptor beta chain. Its antigen is as yet unknown. The data were taken from a study of T cell repertoires in cytomegalovirus infection. Study in general: Researchers turned to recently identified HLA-C-restricted CMV epitopes as well as well-studied HLA-B-restricted ones. A matching HLA type, together with CMV infection, was signaled by public TCR beta signatures.

Looked up from germline, CDR1 is SGHRS and CDR2 is YFSETQ. Trimming cost V 4 bases and J 5 bases; bases outside gene matches: 9. The CDR3 covers 16 residues. Study conclusions and caveats: Of the TCR beta families, the public ones yielded a cumulative frequency that identified carriers of CMV plus the relevant HLA. In two of eight donors, the top clonotype was HLA-C-restricted CMV-specific.

Each CDR3 protein is one row after TCRdb ran MiXCR on the reads. The sample contains 300,000 to 400,000 distinct CDR3 sequences, 29% of which appear only once. The sequence was obtained from a human donor in good health (CMV status not recorded). Some clones in this sample may be carry-over from other donors' samples. This chain uses TRBV5-1 with TRBJ1-6, with TRBD1 matching 7 bases. Sequencing was performed on cultured PBMCs, taken from culture after CMV antigen stimulation. The CDR3 DNA sequence: TGCGCCAGCAGCCTCACTCCCGGGACAGATAATTCACCCCTCCACTTT. Its translation is CASSLTPGTDNSPLHF.